This TCR beta chain comes out of a study of CD8+ T cells in alopecia areata. Study information: Patients received oral tofacitinib, 5 to 10 mg twice daily, for moderate-to-severe alopecia areata. After 6 to 18 months of tofacitinib, follow-up continued 6 months off drug. Study results and limitations: Lesional tissue from the scalp (especially in alopecia totalis/universalis) showed higher clonality than normal scalp.

Researchers gathered lesional scalp punch biopsies and peripheral blood from patients with alopecia areata. Reverse transcription of extracted RNA yielded cDNA, which provided the sequencing template. Repertoires were generated with immunoSEQ multiplex PCR, while TCRdb's copy carries only in-frame clones and drops some. The sample holds fewer than 200,000 clones, over 50% seen once. Of note for this clone: Its antigen is unidentified.

This clonotype was obtained from a human donor with alopecia areata. The source material was CD4+ T cells sorted from blood, sampled at week 0.

For the CDR3, the DNA is TGTGCCAGCAAAGGACAGGGTGGGAATTCACCCCTCCACTTT. It encodes CASKGQGGNSPLHF. This chain joins TRBV25-1 and TRBJ1-6, with 8 nucleotides matching TRBD1. J lost 7 bases, V lost 7 bases, and 6 bases had no gene match. The CDR3 spans 14 residues. In germline, CDR1 is MGHDK, CDR2 SYGVNS.